The 5 T cell receptor beta chains presented below share a single source sample, sequenced in a study of T cell changes during pregnancy in multiple sclerosis. Assay: immunoSEQ multiplex PCR; the TCRdb copy retains only in-frame clones and omits some. Of roughly 90,000 clones in the sample, 85% to 95% were seen once. This specimen was peripheral blood, taken in the third trimester of pregnancy. The source of these receptors is a female donor with multiple sclerosis, enrolled in a pregnancy study.

This clone was seen only a few times. The V call is TRBV5-1, the J call TRBJ2-1; TRBD2 agrees at 7 bases. The CDR3 sequence is 15 residues long. V was clipped by 1 base and J by 4 bases; unmatched bases: 5. CDR1 SGHRS and CDR2 YFSETQ come from the germline V gene. CDR3 loop: CASSLLSGMYNEQFF. DNA of the CDR3: TGCGCCAGCAGCTTGCTAAGCGGGATGTACAATGAGCAGTTCTTC.

This clone appeared a single time. The chain's CDR3 is CASSQRTGNTDTQYF. DNA of the CDR3: TGCGCCAGCAGCCAACGAACAGGGAACACAGATACGCAGTATTTT. The chain links TRBV4-3 to TRBJ2-3; possible D gene TRBD1, 6 bases. The ends were cut back, 2 bases at V and 2 bases at J, with 11 bases in the middle. Germline lookup yields CDR1 LGHNA and CDR2 YSLEER. This CDR3 comprises 15 residues.

V and J are TRBV29-1 and TRBJ1-3; D remains unclear. The CDR3 consists of 11 residues. V was cut by 7 bases and J by 7 bases, with 11 bases left in between. The germline gives CDR1 SQVTM, CDR2 ANQGSEA. The CDR3 loop reads CSALARNTIYF. The CDR3 DNA reads TGCAGCGCTCTAGCCAGGAACACCATATATTTT.

The V and J genes are TRBV5-4 and TRBJ1-2; the match to TRBD1 covers 8 bases. The CDR3 is 14 amino acids. The trim removed 0 bases at V and 8 bases at J, leaving 6 bases unmatched. Germline V CDR1 and CDR2: SGHNT, YYREEE (reference sequence). The CDR3 is CASSLGAGGSGYTF. In DNA, the CDR3 is TGTGCCAGCAGCTTGGGGGCAGGGGGCTCGGGCTACACCTTC.

CDR3: CASLGGRAVDTQYF. CDR3 nucleotides: TGTGCCAGCCTCGGCGGGAGGGCTGTAGATACGCAGTATTTT. The chain uses TRBV13 and TRBJ2-3; 9 bases align to TRBD2. With V trimmed by 8 bases and J by 5 bases, 8 bases remained unmatched. CDR3 size: 14 residues. Germline V gene data show CDR1 as PRHDT and CDR2 as FYEKMQ (reference sequence). The whole variable domain, remainder taken from reference TRBV13 and TRBJ2-3, is AAGVIQSPRHLIKEKRETATLKCYPIPRHDTVYWYQQGPGQDPQFLISFYEKMQSDKGSIPDRFSAQQFSDYHSELNMSSLELGDSALYFCASLGGRAVDTQYFGPGTRLTVL.